The clone carrying this TCR beta chain is judged large. The CDR3 has 13 amino acids. V gave up 2 bases and J gave up 4 bases, with 8 bases separating them. Germline lookup yields CDR1 MNHNS and CDR2 SASEGT. The data belong to a study of blood T cell repertoires in COVID-19. Across the study: The United States, Italy and Spain supplied acute and convalescent COVID-19 samples. PBMCs, B-cell-depleted T cells, or T cells were the source of the cDNA or gDNA that made up the material.

In the authors' workflow: Amplification with reference gene primers provided the estimates of nucleated cell counts. Assay: immunoSEQ multiplex PCR; the TCRdb copy retains only in-frame clones and omits some. For V, J and clone size, that table is used; D and trimming come from the DNA. In the table there are about 90,000 clones, over 70% of which are singletons. The genes are TRBV6-1 and TRBJ1-1; D ambiguous. Sequencing was done on a sample of peripheral blood. The source is a man older than 75 with active or convalescent COVID-19. This CDR3 reads CASSEWGGTEAFF. Here the CDR3 DNA reads TGTGCCAGCAGTGAATGGGGAGGCACTGAAGCTTTCTTT.